This passage covers 22 T cell receptor beta chains from one sample sequenced in a study of T cells in Graves' hyperthyroidism and ophthalmopathy. The TCR beta CDR3 regions underwent amplification using RNA transcripts as the source. In the first-round RT-PCR of the TCR CDR3, the HTBI primer set was used. One entry per CDR3 protein results from TCRdb running MiXCR on the multiplex PCR reads. This sample has fewer than 350,000 distinct CDR3 sequences; 12% to 15% occur once, and the top ten carry roughly 7.9%. The material sequenced was blood. These receptors were obtained from a middle-aged woman with Graves' hyperthyroidism.

This clonotype was observed at least ten times. The gene calls are TRBV6-1 and TRBJ2-6, with 9 bases identical to TRBD1. The CDR3 spans 16 residues. Germline trimming cut 10 bases from V and 4 bases from J; bases unmatched to any gene: 11. The germline CDR1 and CDR2 sequences are MNHNS and SASEGT. Written as DNA, the CDR3 is TGTGCCACCTTGGGGCGGACAGGGGTCGGGGCCAACGTCCTGACTTTC. It specifies CATLGRTGVGANVLTF.

V and J are TRBV19 and TRBJ2-1, with 11 bases aligning to TRBD1. V shed 4 bases and J 6 bases; nucleotides not matched to a gene: 5. CDR3 length: 15 residues. Germline CDR1 LNHDA, CDR2 SQIVND (reference sequence). The CDR3: CASSRGQGAGNEQFF. The DNA of the CDR3 is TGTGCCAGTAGTAGAGGACAGGGGGCAGGCAATGAGCAGTTCTTC.

The sample holds many counts of this clonotype. CDR3 region: CASVSGATNSPLHF. CDR3 coding DNA: TGTGCCAGTGTCTCGGGAGCAACGAATTCACCCCTCCACTTT. The chain combines TRBV7-2 with TRBJ1-6; D is ambiguous. The V gene lost 9 bases and the J gene lost 7 bases, with 16 bases spanning the gap. CDR1 SGHTA and CDR2 FQGNSA come from the germline V gene. The CDR3 covers 14 residues.

The V gene is TRBV19, the J gene TRBJ1-3, with a weak D call TRBD1 (6 bases). V shed 1 base and J shed 0 bases, with 13 bases lying between them. The CDR3 extends over 17 amino acids. Germline CDR1 and CDR2: LNHDA and SQIVND (reference sequence). CDR3 residues: CASSIVSPGHSGNTIYF. DNA for the CDR3: TGTGCCAGTAGTATAGTCAGCCCGGGACACTCTGGAAACACCATATATTTT. Full variable domain (remainder filled in from reference TRBV19 and TRBJ1-3): DGGITQSPKYLFRKEGQNVTLSCEQNLNHDAMYWYRQDPGQGLRLIYYSQIVNDFQKGDIAEGYSVSREKKESFPLTVTSAQKNPTAFYLCASSIVSPGHSGNTIYFGEGSWLTVV.

Many counts were recorded for this clonotype. The CDR3: CSASRVGQGYNEQFF. DNA for the CDR3: TGCAGTGCTAGTAGGGTGGGACAGGGCTACAATGAGCAGTTCTTC. V gene TRBV20-1 combines with J gene TRBJ2-1; 9 positions match TRBD1. The CDR3 consists of 15 residues. V shed 3 bases, J shed 3 bases, and the junction held 6 bases outside the gene matches. The V gene's germline CDR1 is DFQATT and CDR2 SNEGSKA (reference sequence).

This clonotype was detected ten times or more. This sequence joins TRBV18 and TRBJ1-5; D may be TRBD1 (5 bases). V was clipped by 1 base and J by 2 bases, with 9 bases between them. CDR1 is KGHSH, CDR2 LQKENI, per germline. CDR3 size: 15 residues. Written as DNA, the CDR3 is TGTGCCAGCTCACCACGGGGGAATGGCAATCAGCCCCAGCATTTT. Residues: CASSPRGNGNQPQHF.

This clonotype was detected ten times or more. This chain uses TRBV5-5 with TRBJ2-2; no clear D gene. Trimming left V 0 bases short and J 8 bases short, with 5 bases between. Germline CDR1 is SGHKS and CDR2 is YYEKEE (reference sequence). The CDR3 totals 12 residues. The chain's CDR3 is CASSLVGGELFF. CDR3 coding DNA: TGTGCCAGCAGCTTGGTTGGGGGGGAGCTGTTTTTT.

The CDR3: CASSLTSLTVAKNIQYF. In DNA form, the CDR3 reads TGTGCCAGCAGCTTAACTTCCCTAACAGTAGCCAAAAACATTCAGTACTTC. The rearrangement uses TRBV7-3 and TRBJ2-4, with unresolved D. CDR1 SGHTA and CDR2 FQGTGA come from the germline V gene. Trimming took off 0 bases at V and 0 bases at J, with 12 bases between the two ends. This CDR3 spans 17 amino acids.

This clonotype was detected many times. The V call is TRBV7-8, the J call TRBJ1-4; the match to TRBD1 covers 10 bases. The germline V gene has CDR1 SGHVS and CDR2 FQNEAQ. Germline trimming cut 2 bases from V and 8 bases from J; bases unmatched to any gene: 8. The CDR3 contains 16 residues. CDR3 in DNA: TGTGCCAGCAGCTTAAGGGACAGGGGTATTGGGGAAAAACTGTTTTTT. It codes for CASSLRDRGIGEKLFF.

The table lists this clonotype with many counts. V and J are TRBV7-2 and TRBJ1-2, with D tentatively TRBD1 (5 bases). Germline CDR1 and CDR2: SGHTA and FQGNSA. V was pared by 5 bases and J by 1 base, with 14 bases between. This CDR3 is 15 amino acids long. The CDR3 sequence: CASSTYDRLNYGYTF. The CDR3 DNA sequence: TGTGCCAGCAGCACTTATGACAGACTTAACTATGGCTACACCTTC.

This clonotype was detected ten times or more. The junction and the germline gene differ at one end; a read error may be behind it. The rearrangement uses TRBV5-1 and TRBJ2-3; 11 bases are shared with TRBD2. CDR1 and CDR2 from the germline V gene are SGHRS and YFSETQ. The CDR3 has 14 amino acids. CDR3: CASSRTSGTDTQYF. CDR3 bases: TGTGCCAGCAGTCGGACTAGCGGGACAGATACGCAGTATTTT. Full variable domain (remainder filled in from reference TRBV5-1 and TRBJ2-3): KAGVTQTPRYLIKTRGQQVTLSCSPISGHRSVSWYQQTPGQGLQFLFEYFSETQRNKGNFPGRFSGRQFSNSRSEMNVSTLELGDSALYLCASSRTSGTDTQYFGPGTRLTVL.

This clonotype was counted many times. The DNA for the CDR3 is TGTGCCAGTGACAGGGGTACGGGCGGCAATCAGCCCCAGCATTTT. Protein sequence: CASDRGTGGNQPQHF. The rearrangement links TRBV6-2 or TRBV6-3 to TRBJ1-5; 8 bases line up with TRBD1. With V trimmed by 9 bases and J by 2 bases, 9 bases remained unmatched. Per germline, CDR1 MNHEY and CDR2 SVGEGT. The CDR3 is 15 residues long.

The sample holds many counts of this clonotype. The V call is TRBV12-3 or TRBV12-4, the J call TRBJ2-1; 9 bases align to TRBD1. The ends lost 6 bases at V and 10 bases at J; junction bases unmatched: 19. The CDR3 extends over 17 amino acids. CDR3 amino acids: CASRTPSGTGRAGEQFF. The CDR3 bases are TGTGCCAGCAGAACCCCTTCCGGGACAGGGCGAGCGGGGGAGCAGTTCTTC.

This clonotype appeared many times. The V gene is TRBV7-9, the J gene TRBJ2-4, with no clear D. The CDR3 is 12 amino acids. CDR1 is SEHNR, CDR2 FQNEAQ, per germline (reference sequence). V dropped 1 base and J dropped 7 bases, with 5 bases sitting between them. CDR3 loop: CASSLVSNIQYF. In DNA, the CDR3 is TGTGCCAGCAGCTTAGTCTCGAACATTCAGTACTTC.

The V gene is TRBV10-3, the J gene TRBJ2-3; 7 bases match TRBD2. The CDR3 loop spans 15 amino acids. Trimming removed 0 bases from V and 0 bases from J; junction bases left unmatched: 0. Germline V gene sequence: CDR1 ENHRY, CDR2 SYGVKD. The DNA for the CDR3 is TGTGCCATCAGTGAGTCTAGCGGGAGCACAGATACGCAGTATTTT. Protein product: CAISESSGSTDTQYF.

The chain combines TRBV30 with TRBJ2-6; 7 bases agree with TRBD1. Germline CDR1 GTSNPN, CDR2 SVGIG (reference sequence). This CDR3 has 19 amino acids. V shed 2 bases, J shed 2 bases, and the junction held 15 bases outside the gene matches. Written as DNA, the CDR3 is TGTGCCTGGAGTCGTCCGGACCCAGGGGGTAGGGCTGGGGCCAACGTCCTGACTTTC. Protein sequence: CAWSRPDPGGRAGANVLTF.

This clonotype has at least ten counts. The CDR3 is CASAMGADTQYF. For the CDR3, the DNA is TGTGCCTCAGCTATGGGGGCAGATACGCAGTATTTT. The chain is built from TRBV7-9 and TRBJ2-3, with D possibly being TRBD1 or TRBD2 (5 bases each). V lost 11 bases, J lost 4 bases, and 13 bases lay in between. The CDR3 sequence is 12 residues long. Germline loops: CDR1 SEHNR, CDR2 FQNEAQ (reference sequence).

This clonotype has at least ten counts. This chain connects TRBV6-2 or TRBV6-3 to TRBJ1-1; no clear D. The germline gives CDR1 MNHEY, CDR2 SVGEGT. V lost 0 bases to trimming and J lost 0 bases, with 14 bases between them. The CDR3 is made up of 17 amino acids. Here the CDR3 DNA reads TGTGCCAGCAGTTACTCTAGGCAGGCGATTATGAACACTGAAGCTTTCTTT. Protein sequence: CASSYSRQAIMNTEAFF.

This clonotype was seen many times. The chain links TRBV9 to TRBJ1-2, with D possibly TRBD1 on 5 matching bases. The V end lost 0 bases, the J end lost 4 bases, and 10 bases lay between the germline ends. This CDR3 has 14 residues. Germline V gene data show CDR1 as SGDLS and CDR2 as YYNGEE. CDR3 in DNA: TGTGCCAGCAGCGTAGGAGGAGGGACCTATGGCTACACCTTC. It codes for CASSVGGGTYGYTF.

The chain employs TRBV20-1 and TRBJ2-1; no reliable D call. Germline CDR1 and CDR2: DFQATT and SNEGSKA (reference sequence). The CDR3 extends over 13 amino acids. The V end was cut by 2 bases, the J end by 4 bases, with 9 bases between. The CDR3 loop reads CSARNLLYNEQFF. The CDR3 DNA reads TGCAGTGCTAGAAATCTACTTTACAATGAGCAGTTCTTC.

This clonotype was found a few times. The chain links TRBV5-6 to TRBJ1-5, with 7 bases fitting TRBD1. V lost 2 bases to trimming and J lost 6 bases; unmatched junction nucleotides: 8. The CDR3 spans 15 residues. CDR1 and CDR2 (germline): SGHDT, YYEEEE. This CDR3 reads CASSLGGQHRQPQHF. CDR3 bases: TGTGCCAGCAGCTTAGGGGGACAGCACCGTCAGCCCCAGCATTTT.

This clonotype was seen repeatedly, ten times or more. The chain joins TRBV2 to TRBJ1-6; 10 positions agree with TRBD1. V gave up 6 bases and J gave up 7 bases; unmatched junction bases: 9. The germline CDR1 and CDR2 sequences are SNHLY and FYNNEI. CDR3 length equals 16 residues. CDR3 coding DNA: TGTGCCAGCAGAGAGGGACAGGGGATGGGAAATTCACCCCTCCACTTT. Translated: CASREGQGMGNSPLHF.